Below, one T cell receptor beta chain is given with its context. Its cognate antigen is unknown. A process of 5'RACE template switching, which added a universal primer site and UMIs, was used to make TCR cDNA. TCRdb fed the 5' RACE reads into MiXCR, producing one record per CDR3 protein. Of roughly 74,000 distinct CDR3 sequences in the sample, roughly 6.9% are singletons; the top ten hold roughly 33%. The entry originates in a study of T cells after yellow fever vaccination. Across the whole study: Preparing low-cell-number fractions relied on SMART-Seq v4 Ultra Low Input. Study-level findings and limits: Only a minor proportion of clonotypes was detected across both CD4 and CD8 compartments.

V dropped 3 bases and J dropped 4 bases, with 13 bases sitting between them. There are 15 residues in the CDR3. Germline V gene data show CDR1 as PRHDT and CDR2 as FYEKMQ (reference sequence). The receptor's source is a man aged 18-30 years who received the YFV17D yellow fever vaccine. This chain joins TRBV13 and TRBJ2-1, with D possibly TRBD2 on 6 matching bases. The sequencing used CD8+ T cells sorted from PBMCs, collected 5 to 6 days after the first yellow fever vaccination. The CDR3: CASSLWGGKYNEQFF. The CDR3 DNA reads TGTGCCAGCAGCTTGTGGGGAGGTAAATACAATGAGCAGTTCTTC.